This TCR beta chain emerged from a study of a mutant IDH1 vaccine in newly diagnosed glioma. Study context: The therapy given earlier, which was standard therapy, consisted of radiotherapy, temozolomide, or both, and most of the patients received both.

Produced via immunoSEQ multiplex PCR; TCRdb's table is partial and in-frame only. Found here are about 59,000 clones, 75% to 95% of them singletons; the top ten hold 2.6%. CDR3 length: 13 residues. The germline gives CDR1 SQVTM, CDR2 ANQGSEA. V dropped 4 bases and J dropped 6 bases, with 14 bases sitting between them. Documented time point: baseline, week 1 (first vaccination visit). The treatment is: pre-vaccination baseline after standard-of-care therapy. This TCR came from a man over 45 with glioma. The specimen comprised PBMCs, sampled from a glioma patient treated with radiotherapy, temozolomide or both. The rearrangement joins TRBV29-1 to TRBJ2-3; D may be TRBD1 (6 bases). The CDR3 nucleotides are TGCAGCGTTGTTGGGGGCTTTAGTGATACGCAGTATTTT. Residues: CSVVGGFSDTQYF.